The text below deals with one T cell receptor beta chain. The antigen is not known. Trimming at V came to 3 bases and at J to 6 bases, leaving 2 bases not matched to a gene. The length of the CDR3 is 14 residues. The record originates from a study of CD8 T cells in Susac syndrome. Whole-study context: Each patient with Susac syndrome, at the time of blood draw, was therapy-naive, on corticosteroids, or on intravenous immunoglobulin alone. Notes on the study in general: The Susac syndrome CD4+ T cell repertoires displayed no clonal expansion.

Random hexamers were used to reverse transcribe an amount of about 0.5 to 1 ug RNA. Coverage of TCR beta CDR3 amplification by immunoSEQ multiplex PCR extended to 54 Vbeta and 13 Jbeta. MiXCR, applied by TCRdb to the immunoSEQ multiplex PCR reads, yields one record per CDR3 protein. The sample holds some 200,000 distinct CDR3 sequences, approximately 96% seen once. In contrast to the negatively isolated CD8+ and CD4+ T cells, TEMRA cells were FACS-enriched. The specimen sequenced was CD4+ T cells from PBMCs. This chain connects TRBV12-3 or TRBV12-4 to TRBJ1-6; 7 nucleotides agree with TRBD1. The sequence derives from a human donor with Susac syndrome. The CDR3 here is CASSFGTANSPLHF. The CDR3 bases are TGTGCCAGCAGTTTCGGGACAGCTAATTCACCCCTCCACTTT.